Below are 26 T cell receptor beta chains sequenced from a single sample in a study of cytotoxic CD8 clonotypes in ibrutinib-treated CLL. Measured with immunoSEQ multiplex PCR; TCRdb has only the in-frame clones, and not every one. The data contain approximately 5,900 clones, about four fifths of them singletons. This material consisted of PBMCs, taken before ibrutinib treatment. These receptors all stem from a human donor with chronic lymphocytic leukemia.

The chain joins TRBV6-1 to TRBJ1-6; D gene uncertain. V lost 4 bases and J lost 7, with 11 bases in between. The CDR3 is 14 residues long. CDR1 MNHNS and CDR2 SASEGT come from the germline V gene. Written as DNA, the CDR3 is TGTGCCAGCAGTGTGGACGGCCAAAATTCACCCCTCCACTTT. Translating gives CASSVDGQNSPLHF.

This clone was picked up one time. This CDR3 reads CASSLGVVAHNEQFF. The CDR3 DNA is TGTGCCAGCAGCCTCGGGGTAGTTGCCCACAATGAGCAGTTCTTC. The chain recombines TRBV7-3 with TRBJ2-1; possibly TRBD2 for D (5 bases). CDR3 length: 15 amino acids. V lost 5 bases and J lost 5, with 16 bases in between. Germline V gene lookup returns CDR1 SGHTA and CDR2 FQGTGA.

This chain connects TRBV19 to TRBJ1-1; no clear D. This CDR3 is 14 amino acids long. Germline V CDR1 and CDR2: LNHDA, SQIVND (reference sequence). V gave up 2 bases and J gave up 5 bases, with 12 bases separating them. CDR3 region: CASSIRTLYTEAFF. The CDR3 coding sequence is TGTGCCAGTAGTATACGCACGCTTTATACTGAAGCTTTCTTT. The full variable domain, its missing parts supplied by reference TRBV19 and TRBJ1-1, is DGGITQSPKYLFRKEGQNVTLSCEQNLNHDAMYWYRQDPGQGLRLIYYSQIVNDFQKGDIAEGYSVSREKKESFPLTVTSAQKNPTAFYLCASSIRTLYTEAFFGQGTRLTVV.

V gene TRBV7-9 combines with J gene TRBJ2-3; unclear D gene. Germline CDR1 SEHNR, CDR2 FQNEAQ (reference sequence). The CDR3 loop spans 13 amino acids. CDR3 coding DNA: TGTGTACCAGCGCGTCTACCAACAGATACGCAGTATTTT. Its translation: CVPARLPTDTQYF.

The chain joins TRBV5-1 to TRBJ1-4; D not certain. Germline values: CDR1 SGHRS, CDR2 YFSETQ. This CDR3 has 15 residues. The V gene lost 4 bases and the J gene lost 0 bases, with 10 bases spanning the gap. The DNA for the CDR3 is TGCGCCAGCAGCCGGACGGGAGCAACTAATGAAAAACTGTTTTTT. It yields the protein CASSRTGATNEKLFF.

The gene calls are TRBV7-2 and TRBJ2-5; 15 bases agree with TRBD2. With V trimmed by 0 bases and J by 7 bases, 3 bases remained unmatched. The CDR3 contains 16 residues. The germline CDR1 and CDR2 sequences are SGHTA and FQGNSA. This chain's CDR3 is CASSLARTSGRVTQYF. In DNA form, the CDR3 reads TGTGCCAGCAGCTTAGCGCGGACTAGCGGGAGGGTGACCCAGTACTTC.

The CDR3: CASRVGPGGTDTQYF. The CDR3 DNA reads as TGTGCCAGCAGAGTAGGGCCGGGAGGCACAGATACGCAGTATTTT. V usage is TRBV7-2 and J usage is TRBJ2-3; possibly TRBD2 for D (6 bases). The V end was cut by 6 bases, the J end by 1 base, with 14 bases between. Germline CDR1 reads SGHTA; CDR2 reads FQGNSA. This CDR3 has 15 amino acids.

The V gene is TRBV19, the J gene TRBJ2-7; D call uncertain. CDR1 and CDR2 from the germline V gene are LNHDA and SQIVND (reference sequence). This CDR3 comprises 14 residues. With 0 bases removed from V and 3 bases from J, the gap between germline ends came to 9 bases. The CDR3 loop is CASSIDGQVYEQYF. The CDR3, as DNA: TGTGCCAGTAGTATAGATGGCCAGGTCTACGAGCAGTACTTC. Combining the CDR3 with reference TRBV19 and TRBJ2-7 gives the whole variable domain DGGITQSPKYLFRKEGQNVTLSCEQNLNHDAMYWYRQDPGQGLRLIYYSQIVNDFQKGDIAEGYSVSREKKESFPLTVTSAQKNPTAFYLCASSIDGQVYEQYFGPGTRLTVT.

J is TRBJ2-1 and V is TRBV19; 13 bases map to TRBD2. J gave up 8 bases and V 5 bases, and 9 bases lay outside the gene matches. This CDR3 region has 16 residues. Germline CDR1 is LNHDA and CDR2 is SQIVND (reference sequence). CDR3 sequence: CASSAWTSGSGDEQFF. The DNA for the CDR3 is TGTGCCAGTAGTGCCTGGACTAGCGGGAGCGGGGATGAGCAGTTCTTC.

The chain carries TRBV1 and TRBJ2-2; TRBD2 is the table's D call and was not checked against the DNA. TRBV1 is described as a pseudogene. This CDR3 region has 14 residues. For the CDR3, the DNA is TGCAACCAGCCAGACTTAGGTGGCACCGGGGAGCTGTTTTTT. This gives the protein CNQPDLGGTGELFF.

The chain uses TRBV4-1 and TRBJ2-5; D remains unclear. V lost 1 base, J lost 7 bases, and 16 bases lay in between. The CDR3 is 15 amino acids. The germline V gene encodes CDR1 MGHRA and CDR2 YSYEKL. Here the CDR3 DNA reads TGCGCCAGCAGCCAAGGCCTTGCCACGACGGGGACCCAGTACTTC. Translation gives CASSQGLATTGTQYF.

This CDR3 is CASSEAGGQETQYF. As DNA, the CDR3 is TGCGCCAGCAGTGAGGCCGGGGGACAAGAGACCCAGTACTTC. J is TRBJ2-5 and V is TRBV10-2, with D perhaps matching TRBD2 (6 bases). The CDR3 covers 14 residues. V lost 2 bases to trimming and J lost 2 bases, with 9 bases between them. CDR1 WSHSY and CDR2 SAAADI come from the germline V gene.

The chain's CDR3 is CASSQGRQGRSYEQYF. CDR3 DNA: TGCGCCAGCAGCCAGGGTCGGCAGGGCCGCTCCTACGAGCAGTACTTC. The rearrangement links TRBV4-1 to TRBJ2-7, with D possibly being TRBD1 (5 bases). CDR3 length: 16 residues. V lost 3 bases to trimming and J lost 0 bases, with 15 bases between them. Germline CDR1 reads MGHRA; CDR2 reads YSYEKL.

V usage is TRBV10-1 and J usage is TRBJ2-4; possibly TRBD1 for D (6 bases). Trimming shortened V by 6 bases and J by 2 bases, and 20 bases separated the two germline ends. Germline lookup yields CDR1 WNHNN and CDR2 SYGVQD (reference sequence). The CDR3 extends over 17 amino acids. CDR3 loop: CASRKDRPNGSKNIQYF. The CDR3 DNA reads TGCGCCAGCAGGAAAGACAGGCCGAACGGGTCCAAAAACATTCAGTACTTC.

V is TRBV5-1 and J is TRBJ2-3; TRBD2 aligns across 10 bases. The CDR3 is 16 amino acids. The ends lost 0 bases at V and 6 bases at J; junction bases unmatched: 7. Germline loops: CDR1 SGHRS, CDR2 YFSETQ. CDR3 nucleotide sequence: TGCGCCAGCAGCTTGGGACTAGCGGGCCCTGGGGATACGCAGTATTTT. Residues: CASSLGLAGPGDTQYF.

This sequence joins TRBV6-1 and TRBJ2-7, with D unresolved. The CDR3 is 13 amino acids. V shed 6 bases and J shed 6 bases, with 15 bases lying between them. The V gene's germline CDR1 is MNHNS and CDR2 SASEGT. CDR3 nucleotide sequence: TGTGCCAGCAGCCAATTCGATCCGGGCGAGCAGTACTTC. Its translation: CASSQFDPGEQYF.

V gene TRBV19 combines with J gene TRBJ2-1; D is unresolved. Between the trimmed V and J ends, which lost 2 bases and 8 bases, there was a span of 10 bases. Germline loops: CDR1 LNHDA, CDR2 SQIVND (reference sequence). The CDR3 is 13 amino acids. CDR3 amino acids: CASSIPPTHEQFF. The CDR3 DNA follows: TGTGCCAGTAGTATACCCCCGACCCATGAGCAGTTCTTC.

The chain employs TRBV6-5 and TRBJ2-7; tentative D call: TRBD2 (5 bases). The CDR3 is 13 amino acids. V was cut by 11 bases and J by 3 bases, with 17 bases left in between. Germline V lookup: CDR1 MNHEY, CDR2 SVGAGI. This chain's CDR3 is CAYVVCRDYEQYF. CDR3 in DNA: TGTGCCTATGTTGTATGTCGGGACTACGAGCAGTACTTC.

This rearrangement joins TRBV5-4 to TRBJ2-3; D is unclear. This CDR3 region has 14 residues. V lost 6 bases to trimming and J lost 0 bases, with 11 bases between them. Germline CDR1 reads SGHNT; CDR2 reads YYREEE (reference sequence). Here the CDR3 reads CASNDPGSTDTQYF. The CDR3 coding sequence is TGTGCCAGCAATGATCCAGGCAGCACAGATACGCAGTATTTT.

V is TRBV21-1 and J is TRBJ1-1; TRBD1 was called by the table and not checked on the DNA. TRBV21-1 is an annotated pseudogene. The CDR3 covers 14 residues. CDR3 sequence: CASSKTGQGDEAFF. In nucleotides, the CDR3 is TGTGCCAGCAGCAAAACCGGACAGGGAGATGAGGCTTTCTTT.

The chain's CDR3 is CASSRIYEQYF. The CDR3 nucleotides read TGCGCCAGCAGCAGGATCTACGAGCAGTACTTC. The chain couples TRBV10-2 to TRBJ2-7, with no clear D. V lost 6 bases and J 3 bases, leaving 6 bases between the germline ends. This CDR3 comprises 11 residues. Germline assignment: CDR1 WSHSY and CDR2 SAAADI.

In its sample, this clone was seen a few times. CDR3 DNA sequence: TGTGCCAGCAGCTTAGTGGCAGCCACTGAAGCTTTCTTT. Translated, it gives CASSLVAATEAFF. The chain joins TRBV7-9 to TRBJ1-1; D call uncertain. Per the germline V gene, CDR1 is SEHNR and CDR2 is FQNEAQ (reference sequence). V was clipped by 1 base and J by 4 bases, with 7 bases between them. The CDR3 loop spans 13 amino acids.

This clone was recorded a few times. The CDR3 DNA reads TGTGCCTCCCTCCCCTGGCAGGCCGGGGCTAGCAATCAGCCCCAGCATTTT. As protein: CASLPWQAGASNQPQHF. This chain connects TRBV19 to TRBJ1-5; weak D call: TRBD1 (5 bases). Trimming cost V 11 bases and J 0 bases, with 23 bases left between them. The CDR3 sequence is 17 residues long. The germline gives CDR1 LNHDA, CDR2 SQIVND (reference sequence).

A few counts support this clone. This sequence joins TRBV7-9 and TRBJ1-5; a possible D gene is TRBD1 (5 bases). Trimming took 5 bases from V and 3 from J, leaving 11 bases between them. The germline V gene encodes CDR1 SEHNR and CDR2 FQNEAQ (reference sequence). There are 14 residues in the CDR3. The CDR3 reads CASSQGPNNQPQHF. The CDR3 DNA is TGTGCCAGCAGCCAGGGACCCAACAATCAGCCCCAGCATTTT.

The chain uses TRBV29-1 and TRBJ1-4; D uncertain. CDR1 and CDR2 from the germline V gene are SQVTM and ANQGSEA. V dropped 7 bases and J dropped 8 bases, with 11 bases sitting between them. The CDR3 has 11 residues. CDR3: CSAGPGEKLFF. The CDR3 DNA reads TGCAGCGCCGGGCCCGGGGAAAAACTGTTTTTT.

DNA of the CDR3: TGTGCCAGCAGCTTGTTCCAGGGTGCTAATGAAAAACTGTTTTTT. This codes for CASSLFQGANEKLFF. The chain uses TRBV5-4 and TRBJ1-4, with D maybe TRBD1 (5 bases). CDR3 length: 15 residues. Germline CDR1 and CDR2: SGHNT and YYREEE (reference sequence). V lost 1 base and J 3 bases, leaving 10 bases between the germline ends.